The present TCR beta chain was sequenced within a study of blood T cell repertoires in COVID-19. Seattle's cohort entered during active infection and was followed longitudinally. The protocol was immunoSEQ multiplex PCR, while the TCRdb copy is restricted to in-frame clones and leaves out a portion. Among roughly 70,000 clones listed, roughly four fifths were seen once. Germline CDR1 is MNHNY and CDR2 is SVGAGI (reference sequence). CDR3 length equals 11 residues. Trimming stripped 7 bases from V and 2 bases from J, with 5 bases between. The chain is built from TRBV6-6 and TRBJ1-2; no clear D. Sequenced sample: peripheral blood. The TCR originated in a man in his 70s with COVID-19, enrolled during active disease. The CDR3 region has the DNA TGTGCCAGCACCCAGAACTATGGCTACACCTTC. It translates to CASTQNYGYTF.